This section outlines one TCR beta chain sequence together with its context. Antigen: not known. The source of the sample is a study of OX40 agonist ivuxolimab in advanced cancers. Background on the study: It was ivuxolimab, an agonistic anti-OX40 (CD134) antibody, that patients were treated with. Patients receiving dose escalation had hepatocellular carcinoma, melanoma, renal cell or head and neck cancer. The study, taken as a whole, reports: Not determined was the antigen specificity of the expanded peripheral T cells.

This table comes from immunoSEQ multiplex PCR, and its TCRdb copy is limited to in-frame clones, with some not included. Here the sample spans 50,000 or so clones, over 80% being singletons. Specimen: CD4+ or CD8+ T cells sorted from blood, collected in a trial of the OX40 agonist ivuxolimab. The clonotype originates from an adult with an advanced solid tumor such as melanoma, head and neck, liver or kidney cancer.

The DNA for the CDR3 is TGTGCCAGCAGCAGTCTGCGGCGCCCAGAGACCCAGTACTTC. Amino acid sequence: CASSSLRRPETQYF. The rearrangement links TRBV7-9 to TRBJ2-5, with no clear D. Germline assignment: CDR1 SEHNR and CDR2 FQNEAQ (reference sequence). Trimming took off 5 bases at V and 4 bases at J, with 14 bases between the two ends. The CDR3 sequence is 14 residues long.